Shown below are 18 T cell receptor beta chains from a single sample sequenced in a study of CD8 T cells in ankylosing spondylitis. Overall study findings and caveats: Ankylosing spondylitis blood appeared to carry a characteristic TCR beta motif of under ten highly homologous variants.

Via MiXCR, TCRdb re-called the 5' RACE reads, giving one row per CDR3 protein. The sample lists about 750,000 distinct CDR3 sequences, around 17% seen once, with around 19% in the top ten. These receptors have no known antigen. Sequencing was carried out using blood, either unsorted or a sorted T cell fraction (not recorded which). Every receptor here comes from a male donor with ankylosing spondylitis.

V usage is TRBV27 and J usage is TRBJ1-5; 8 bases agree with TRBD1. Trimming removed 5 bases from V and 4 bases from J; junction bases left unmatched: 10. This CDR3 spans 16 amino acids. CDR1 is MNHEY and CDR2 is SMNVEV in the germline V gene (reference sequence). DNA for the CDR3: TGTGCCAGCAGTACGAGGGGACAGGCGACAAATCAGCCCCAGCATTTT. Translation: CASSTRGQATNQPQHF.

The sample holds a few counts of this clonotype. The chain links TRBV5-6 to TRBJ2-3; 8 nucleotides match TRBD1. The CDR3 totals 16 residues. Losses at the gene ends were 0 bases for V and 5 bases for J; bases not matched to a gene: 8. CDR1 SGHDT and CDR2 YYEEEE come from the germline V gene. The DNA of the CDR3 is TGTGCCAGCAGCTTGGAGGGGACAGGAGCGCGAGATACGCAGTATTTT. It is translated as CASSLEGTGARDTQYF. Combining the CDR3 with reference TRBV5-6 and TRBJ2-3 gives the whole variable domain DAGVTQSPTHLIKTRGQQVTLRCSPKSGHDTVSWYQQALGQGPQFIFQYYEEEERQRGNFPDRFSGHQFPNYSSELNVNALLLGDSALYLCASSLEGTGARDTQYFGPGTRLTVL.

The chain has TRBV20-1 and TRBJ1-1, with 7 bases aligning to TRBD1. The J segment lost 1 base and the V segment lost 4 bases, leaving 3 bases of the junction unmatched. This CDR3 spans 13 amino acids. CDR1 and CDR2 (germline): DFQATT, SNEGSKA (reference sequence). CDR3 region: CSAKGQKNTEAFF. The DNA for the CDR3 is TGCAGTGCTAAGGGACAGAAGAACACTGAAGCTTTCTTT.

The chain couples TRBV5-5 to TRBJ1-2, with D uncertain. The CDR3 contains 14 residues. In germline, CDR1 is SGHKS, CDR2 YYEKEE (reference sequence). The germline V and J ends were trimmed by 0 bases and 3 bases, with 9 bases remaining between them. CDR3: CASSLALDYYGYTF. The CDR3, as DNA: TGTGCCAGCAGCTTGGCGCTGGATTACTATGGCTACACCTTC.

This chain's CDR3 is CASSMTGSAQETQYF. In DNA form, the CDR3 reads TGTGCCAGTAGCATGACAGGGTCGGCGCAAGAGACCCAGTACTTC. The chain is built from TRBV19 and TRBJ2-5; the match to TRBD1 covers 7 bases. The CDR3 has 15 amino acids. V was clipped by 6 bases and J by 2 bases; unmatched bases: 9. Germline loops: CDR1 LNHDA, CDR2 SQIVND (reference sequence). The whole variable domain, filled in from reference TRBV19 and TRBJ2-5, reads DGGITQSPKYLFRKEGQNVTLSCEQNLNHDAMYWYRQDPGQGLRLIYYSQIVNDFQKGDIAEGYSVSREKKESFPLTVTSAQKNPTAFYLCASSMTGSAQETQYFGPGTRLLVL.

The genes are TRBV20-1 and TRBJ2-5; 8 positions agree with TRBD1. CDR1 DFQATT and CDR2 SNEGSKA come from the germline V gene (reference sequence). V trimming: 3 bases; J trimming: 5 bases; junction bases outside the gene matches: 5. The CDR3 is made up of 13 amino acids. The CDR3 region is CSASSTGVETQYF. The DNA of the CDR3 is TGCAGTGCTAGCTCGACAGGGGTGGAGACCCAGTACTTC.

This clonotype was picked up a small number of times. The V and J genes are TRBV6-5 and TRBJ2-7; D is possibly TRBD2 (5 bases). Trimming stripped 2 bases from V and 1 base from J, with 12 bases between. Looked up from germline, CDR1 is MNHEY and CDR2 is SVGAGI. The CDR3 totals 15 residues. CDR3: CASSYGKGVSYEQYF. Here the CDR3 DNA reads TGTGCCAGCAGTTACGGGAAGGGAGTATCCTACGAGCAGTACTTC.

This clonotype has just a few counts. CDR3 DNA sequence: TGTGCCAGCAGCTTGCCTCAGGGGCTCACTAACTATGGCTACACCTTC. This gives the protein CASSLPQGLTNYGYTF. J is TRBJ1-2 and V is TRBV7-9; perhaps TRBD1 as D (6 bases). Trimming took 3 bases from V and 0 from J, leaving 14 bases between them. The CDR3 runs to 16 residues. Germline loops: CDR1 SEHNR, CDR2 FQNEAQ (reference sequence). Variable domain in full (rest from reference TRBV7-9 and TRBJ1-2): DTGVSQNPRHKITKRGQNVTFRCDPISEHNRLYWYRQTLGQGPEFLTYFQNEAQLEKSRLLSDRFSAERPKGSFSTLEIQRTEQGDSAMYLCASSLPQGLTNYGYTFGSGTRLTVV.

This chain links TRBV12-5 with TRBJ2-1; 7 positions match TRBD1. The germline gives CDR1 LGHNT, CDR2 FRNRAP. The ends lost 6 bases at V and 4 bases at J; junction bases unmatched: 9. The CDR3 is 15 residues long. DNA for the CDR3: TGTGCTAGTGGCCCCCGGGACAGTCAGTACAATGAGCAGTTCTTC. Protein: CASGPRDSQYNEQFF.

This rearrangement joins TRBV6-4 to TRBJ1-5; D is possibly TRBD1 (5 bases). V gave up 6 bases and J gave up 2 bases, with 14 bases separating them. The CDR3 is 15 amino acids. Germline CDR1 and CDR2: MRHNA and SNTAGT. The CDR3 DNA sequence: TGTGCCAGCAGGAGTTTAGGGGTGGGCAATCAGCCCCAGCATTTT. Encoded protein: CASRSLGVGNQPQHF.

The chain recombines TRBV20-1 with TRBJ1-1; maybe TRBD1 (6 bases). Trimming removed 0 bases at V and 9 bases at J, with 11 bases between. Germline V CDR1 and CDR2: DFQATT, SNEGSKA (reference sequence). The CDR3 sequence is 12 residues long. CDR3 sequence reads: CSAREWQGKAFF. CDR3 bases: TGCAGTGCTAGAGAGTGGCAGGGGAAAGCTTTCTTT.

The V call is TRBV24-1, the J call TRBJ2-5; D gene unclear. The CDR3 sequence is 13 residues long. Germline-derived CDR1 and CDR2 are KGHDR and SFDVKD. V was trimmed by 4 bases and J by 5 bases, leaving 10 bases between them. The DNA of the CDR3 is TGTGCCACCAGTGAGCAGGTTTGGGAGACCCAGTACTTC. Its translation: CATSEQVWETQYF.

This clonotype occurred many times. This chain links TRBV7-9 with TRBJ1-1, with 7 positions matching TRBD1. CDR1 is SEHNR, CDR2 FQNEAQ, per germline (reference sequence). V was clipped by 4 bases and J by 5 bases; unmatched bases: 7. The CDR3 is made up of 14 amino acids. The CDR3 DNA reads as TGTGCCAGCAGCTCCACAGGGGTGCGTACTGAAGCTTTCTTT. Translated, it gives CASSSTGVRTEAFF.

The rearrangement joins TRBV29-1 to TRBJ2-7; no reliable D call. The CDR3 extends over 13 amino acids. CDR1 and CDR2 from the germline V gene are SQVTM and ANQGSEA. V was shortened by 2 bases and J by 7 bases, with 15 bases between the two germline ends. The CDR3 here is CSVEHPAYREQYF. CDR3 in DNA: TGCAGCGTTGAACACCCGGCCTATCGGGAGCAGTACTTC.

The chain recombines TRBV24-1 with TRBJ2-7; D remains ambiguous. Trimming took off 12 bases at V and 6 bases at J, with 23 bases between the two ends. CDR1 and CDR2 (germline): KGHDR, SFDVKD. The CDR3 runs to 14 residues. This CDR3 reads CAHLGLPSRLEQYF. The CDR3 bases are TGTGCCCACCTCGGCCTGCCATCAAGACTCGAGCAGTACTTC.

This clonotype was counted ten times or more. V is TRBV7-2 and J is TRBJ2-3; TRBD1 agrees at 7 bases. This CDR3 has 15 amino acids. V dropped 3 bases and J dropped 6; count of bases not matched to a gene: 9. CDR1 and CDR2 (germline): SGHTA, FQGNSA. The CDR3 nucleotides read TGTGCCAGCAGCTTTCCGACAGGGAGCAGGGATACGCAGTATTTT. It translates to CASSFPTGSRDTQYF.

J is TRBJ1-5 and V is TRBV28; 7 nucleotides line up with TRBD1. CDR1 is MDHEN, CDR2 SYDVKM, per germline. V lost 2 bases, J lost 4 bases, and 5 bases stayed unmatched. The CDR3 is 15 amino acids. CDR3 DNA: TGTGCCAGCAGTTTAACAGGGGTTCGGAATCAGCCCCAGCATTTT. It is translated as CASSLTGVRNQPQHF.

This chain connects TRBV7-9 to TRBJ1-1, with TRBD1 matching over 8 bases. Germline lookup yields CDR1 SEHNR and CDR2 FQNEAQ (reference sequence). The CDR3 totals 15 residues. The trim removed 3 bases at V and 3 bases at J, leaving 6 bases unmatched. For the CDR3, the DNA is TGTGCCAGCAGCTTGCCCGACAGGGGACACACTGAAGCTTTCTTT. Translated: CASSLPDRGHTEAFF. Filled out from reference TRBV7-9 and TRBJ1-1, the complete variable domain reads DTGVSQNPRHKITKRGQNVTFRCDPISEHNRLYWYRQTLGQGPEFLTYFQNEAQLEKSRLLSDRFSAERPKGSFSTLEIQRTEQGDSAMYLCASSLPDRGHTEAFFGQGTRLTVV.